There are many counts of the clone carrying this TCR beta chain. Whoever was chosen for sequencing had shown CD8+CD57+ cell expansion by flow cytometry. The data were obtained in a study of CD8+CD57+ T cells in acquired aplastic anemia. Genomic DNA, the template, was used for profiling of the TCR beta VDJ and CDR3. TCRdb redid the calling of the reads with MiXCR, one entry per CDR3 protein. The sample contains about 180,000 distinct CDR3 sequences, 45% to 60% of which appear only once. The CDR3 has 14 residues. Germline CDR1 MNHNY, CDR2 SVGAGI (reference sequence). V dropped 4 bases and J dropped 5; count of bases not matched to a gene: 7.

The receptor was derived from a human donor with aplastic anemia. This chain links TRBV6-6 with TRBJ1-1; 7 nucleotides match TRBD1. Sequencing used sorted CD4+, CD8+, or CD8+CD57+ T cells (not recorded which) from PBMCs. CDR3 nucleotide sequence: TGTGCCAGCAGTTTGGACAGGTGGTGGACTGAAGCTTTCTTT. Its translation is CASSLDRWWTEAFF.